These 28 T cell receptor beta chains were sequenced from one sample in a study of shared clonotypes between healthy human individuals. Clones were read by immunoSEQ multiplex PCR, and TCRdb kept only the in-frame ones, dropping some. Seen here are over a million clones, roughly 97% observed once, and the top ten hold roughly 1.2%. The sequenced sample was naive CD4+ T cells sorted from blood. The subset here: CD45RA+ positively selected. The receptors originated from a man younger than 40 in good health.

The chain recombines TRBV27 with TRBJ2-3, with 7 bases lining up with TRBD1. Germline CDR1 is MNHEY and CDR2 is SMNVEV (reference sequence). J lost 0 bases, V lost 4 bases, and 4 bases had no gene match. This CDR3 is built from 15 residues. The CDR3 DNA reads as TGTGCCAGCAGTTCCAGACAGGGAAGCACAGATACGCAGTATTTT. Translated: CASSSRQGSTDTQYF.

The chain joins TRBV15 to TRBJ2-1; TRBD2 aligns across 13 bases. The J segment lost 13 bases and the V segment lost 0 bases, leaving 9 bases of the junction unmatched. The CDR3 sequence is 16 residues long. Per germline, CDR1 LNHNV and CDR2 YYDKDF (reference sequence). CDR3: CATSRDRGTSGNLQFF. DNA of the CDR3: TGTGCCACCAGCAGAGATCGCGGGACTAGCGGGAACCTACAGTTCTTC.

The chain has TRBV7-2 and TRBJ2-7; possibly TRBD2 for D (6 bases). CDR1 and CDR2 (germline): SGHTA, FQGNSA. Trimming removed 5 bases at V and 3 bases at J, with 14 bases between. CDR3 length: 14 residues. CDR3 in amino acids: CASSQLAPVYEQYF. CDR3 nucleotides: TGTGCCAGCAGCCAACTAGCTCCCGTCTACGAGCAGTACTTC. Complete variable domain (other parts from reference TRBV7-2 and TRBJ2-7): GAGVSQSPSNKVTEKGKDVELRCDPISGHTALYWYRQSLGQGLEFLIYFQGNSAPDKSGLPSDRFSAERTGGSVSTLTIQRTQQEDSAVYLCASSQLAPVYEQYFGPGTRLTVT.

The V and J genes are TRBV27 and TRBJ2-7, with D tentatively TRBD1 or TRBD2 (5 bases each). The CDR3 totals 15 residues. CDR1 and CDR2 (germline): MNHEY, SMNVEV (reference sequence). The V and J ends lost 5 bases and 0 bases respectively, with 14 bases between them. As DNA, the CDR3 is TGTGCCAGCAGTCGCCTCGGGACCAGCTCCTACGAGCAGTACTTC. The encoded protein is CASSRLGTSSYEQYF.

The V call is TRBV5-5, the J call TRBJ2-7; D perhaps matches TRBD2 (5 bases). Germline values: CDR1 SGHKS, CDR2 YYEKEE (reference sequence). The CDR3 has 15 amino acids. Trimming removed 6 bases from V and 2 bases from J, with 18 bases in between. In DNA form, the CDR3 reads TGTGCCAGCAACCCGGGGATAGGGCCAACCTACGAGCAGTACTTC. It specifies CASNPGIGPTYEQYF.

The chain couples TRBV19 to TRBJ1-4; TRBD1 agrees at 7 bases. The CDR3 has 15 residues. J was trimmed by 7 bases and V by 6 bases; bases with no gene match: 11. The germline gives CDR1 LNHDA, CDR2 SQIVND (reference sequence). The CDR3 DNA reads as TGTGCCAGTAGGGCCATCACAGGGGTCGGTGAAAAACTGTTTTTT. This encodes CASRAITGVGEKLFF.

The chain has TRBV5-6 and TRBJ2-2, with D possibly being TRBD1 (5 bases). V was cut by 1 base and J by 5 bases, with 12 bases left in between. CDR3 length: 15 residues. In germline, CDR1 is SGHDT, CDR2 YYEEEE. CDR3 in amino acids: CASSLLQGWTGELFF. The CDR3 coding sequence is TGTGCCAGCAGCTTGTTGCAGGGTTGGACCGGGGAGCTGTTTTTT.

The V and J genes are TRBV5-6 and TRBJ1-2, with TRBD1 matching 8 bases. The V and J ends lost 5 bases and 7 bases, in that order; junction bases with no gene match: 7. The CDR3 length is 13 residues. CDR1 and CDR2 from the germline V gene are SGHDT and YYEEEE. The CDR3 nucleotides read TGTGCCAGCAGGAACCAGGGGGCCTCTGGCTACACCTTC. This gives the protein CASRNQGASGYTF. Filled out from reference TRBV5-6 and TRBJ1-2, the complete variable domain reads DAGVTQSPTHLIKTRGQQVTLRCSPKSGHDTVSWYQQALGQGPQFIFQYYEEEERQRGNFPDRFSGHQFPNYSSELNVNALLLGDSALYLCASRNQGASGYTFGSGTRLTVV.

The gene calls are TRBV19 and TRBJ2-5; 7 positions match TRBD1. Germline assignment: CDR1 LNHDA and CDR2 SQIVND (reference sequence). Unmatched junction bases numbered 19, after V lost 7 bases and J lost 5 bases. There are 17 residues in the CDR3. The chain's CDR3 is CASTVGQGGLFSETQYF. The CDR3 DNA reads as TGTGCCAGTACCGTGGGCCAAGGGGGCCTCTTCTCGGAGACCCAGTACTTC.

The CDR3 protein is CSVEGGRDQETQYF. CDR3 DNA sequence: TGCAGCGTTGAAGGCGGGAGGGACCAAGAGACCCAGTACTTC. The chain employs TRBV29-1 and TRBJ2-5; 9 nucleotides match TRBD2. After removal of 1 base from V and 0 bases from J, the junction contained 0 bases not matched to a gene. The length of the CDR3 is 14 residues. Germline values: CDR1 SQVTM, CDR2 ANQGSEA.

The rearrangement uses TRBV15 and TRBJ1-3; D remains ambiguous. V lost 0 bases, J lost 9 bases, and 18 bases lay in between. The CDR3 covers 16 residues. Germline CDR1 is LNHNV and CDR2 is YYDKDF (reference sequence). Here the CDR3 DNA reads TGTGCCACCAGCAGAGATCCGGGCAGCTCGGCCGGCACCATATATTTT. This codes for CATSRDPGSSAGTIYF.

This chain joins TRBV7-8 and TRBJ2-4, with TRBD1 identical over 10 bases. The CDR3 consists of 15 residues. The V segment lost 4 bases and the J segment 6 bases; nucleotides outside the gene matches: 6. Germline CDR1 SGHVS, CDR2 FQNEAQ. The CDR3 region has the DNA TGTGCCAGCAGCTCCCGGGGGACAGGGGCAAACATTCAGTACTTC. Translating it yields CASSSRGTGANIQYF.

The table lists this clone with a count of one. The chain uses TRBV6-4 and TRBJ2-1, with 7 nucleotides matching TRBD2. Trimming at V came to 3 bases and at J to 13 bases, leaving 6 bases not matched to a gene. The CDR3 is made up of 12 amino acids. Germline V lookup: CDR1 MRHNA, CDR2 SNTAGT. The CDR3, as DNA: TGTGCCAGCAGTGAAGGCGGGAGTTTTCAGTTCTTC. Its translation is CASSEGGSFQFF.

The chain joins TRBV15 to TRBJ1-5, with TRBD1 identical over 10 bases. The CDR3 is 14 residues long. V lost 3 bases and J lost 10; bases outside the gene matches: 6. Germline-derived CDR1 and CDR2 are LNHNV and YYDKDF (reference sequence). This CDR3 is CATSRTGGAGPQHF. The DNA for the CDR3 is TGTGCCACCAGCAGGACAGGGGGCGCCGGCCCCCAGCATTTT. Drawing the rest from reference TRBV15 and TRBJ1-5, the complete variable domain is DAMVIQNPRYQVTQFGKPVTLSCSQTLNHNVMYWYQQKSSQAPKLLFHYYDKDFNNEADTPDNFQSRRPNTSFCFLDIRSPGLGDTAMYLCATSRTGGAGPQHFGDGTRLSIL.

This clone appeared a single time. CDR3 coding DNA: TGTGCCAGCAAGCTCAGTCGGAACAGGGCCCGAGGAGATACGCAGTATTTT. Its protein is CASKLSRNRARGDTQYF. This rearrangement joins TRBV7-2 to TRBJ2-3; TRBD1 is a possible D gene (6 bases). Germline assignment: CDR1 SGHTA and CDR2 FQGNSA. This CDR3 has 17 residues. Deletions cut 7 bases from V and 5 bases from J, with 25 bases between.

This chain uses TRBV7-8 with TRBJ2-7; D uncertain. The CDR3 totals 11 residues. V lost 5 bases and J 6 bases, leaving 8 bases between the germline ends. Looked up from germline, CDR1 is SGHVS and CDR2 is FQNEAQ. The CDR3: CASSPTVEQYF. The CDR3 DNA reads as TGTGCCAGCAGCCCCACGGTCGAGCAGTACTTC.

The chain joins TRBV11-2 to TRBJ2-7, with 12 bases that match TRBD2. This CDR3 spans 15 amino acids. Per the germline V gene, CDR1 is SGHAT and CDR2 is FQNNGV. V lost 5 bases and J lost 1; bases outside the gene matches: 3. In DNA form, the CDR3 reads TGTGCCAGCAGCAAAGGGACTAGCGGGTCCTACGAGCAGTACTTC. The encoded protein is CASSKGTSGSYEQYF. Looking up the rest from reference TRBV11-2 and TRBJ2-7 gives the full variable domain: EAGVAQSPRYKIIEKRQSVAFWCNPISGHATLYWYQQILGQGPKLLIQFQNNGVVDDSQLPKDRFSAERLKGVDSTLKIQPAKLEDSAVYLCASSKGTSGSYEQYFGPGTRLTVT.

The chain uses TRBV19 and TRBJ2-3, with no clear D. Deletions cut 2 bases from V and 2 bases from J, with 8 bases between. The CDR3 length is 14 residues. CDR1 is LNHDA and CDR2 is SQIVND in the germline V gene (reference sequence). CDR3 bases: TGTGCCAGTAGTATACCGGGCTCCACAGATACGCAGTATTTT. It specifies CASSIPGSTDTQYF.

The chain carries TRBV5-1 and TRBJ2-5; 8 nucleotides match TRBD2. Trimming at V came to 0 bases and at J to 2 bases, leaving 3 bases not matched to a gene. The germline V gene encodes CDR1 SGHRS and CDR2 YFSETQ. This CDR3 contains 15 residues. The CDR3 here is CASSLDASGQETQYF. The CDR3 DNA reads TGCGCCAGCAGCTTGGATGCTAGCGGGCAAGAGACCCAGTACTTC.

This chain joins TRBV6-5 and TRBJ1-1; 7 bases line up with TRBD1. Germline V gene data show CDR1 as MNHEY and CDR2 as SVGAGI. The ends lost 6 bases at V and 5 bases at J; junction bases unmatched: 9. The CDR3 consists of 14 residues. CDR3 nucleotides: TGTGCCAGCAGACGACAGGGTCTTGGGACTGAAGCTTTCTTT. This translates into CASRRQGLGTEAFF.

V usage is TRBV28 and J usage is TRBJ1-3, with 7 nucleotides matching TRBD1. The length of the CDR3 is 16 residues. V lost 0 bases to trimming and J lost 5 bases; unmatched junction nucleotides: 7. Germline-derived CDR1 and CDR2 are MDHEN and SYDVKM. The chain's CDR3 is CASSLWGTGERNTIYF. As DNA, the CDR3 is TGTGCCAGCAGTTTATGGGGTACAGGGGAACGAAACACCATATATTTT.

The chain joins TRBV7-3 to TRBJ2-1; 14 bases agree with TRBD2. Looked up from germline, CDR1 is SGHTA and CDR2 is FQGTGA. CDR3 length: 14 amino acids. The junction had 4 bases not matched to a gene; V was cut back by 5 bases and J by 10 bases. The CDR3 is CASSGTSGRGEQFF. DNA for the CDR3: TGTGCCAGCAGCGGGACTAGCGGGAGAGGCGAGCAGTTCTTC.

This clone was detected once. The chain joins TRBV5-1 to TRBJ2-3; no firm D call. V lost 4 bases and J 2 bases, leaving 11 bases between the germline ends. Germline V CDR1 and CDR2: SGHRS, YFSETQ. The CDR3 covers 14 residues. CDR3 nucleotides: TGCGCCAGCAGCACGGCGAAAAACACAGATACGCAGTATTTT. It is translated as CASSTAKNTDTQYF.

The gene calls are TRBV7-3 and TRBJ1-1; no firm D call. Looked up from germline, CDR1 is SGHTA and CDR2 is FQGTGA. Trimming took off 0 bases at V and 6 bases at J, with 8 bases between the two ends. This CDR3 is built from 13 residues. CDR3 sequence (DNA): TGTGCCAGCAGCTTAACGGCAGGCGCTGAAGCTTTCTTT. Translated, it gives CASSLTAGAEAFF. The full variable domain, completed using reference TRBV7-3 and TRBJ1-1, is GAGVSQTPSNKVTEKGKYVELRCDPISGHTALYWYRQSLGQGPEFLIYFQGTGAADDSGLPNDRFFAVRPEGSVSTLKIQRTERGDSAVYLCASSLTAGAEAFFGQGTRLTVV.

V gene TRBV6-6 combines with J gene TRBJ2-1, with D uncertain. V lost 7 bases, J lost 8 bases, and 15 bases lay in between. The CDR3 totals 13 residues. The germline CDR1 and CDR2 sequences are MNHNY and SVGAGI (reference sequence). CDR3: CASKIATIDEQFF. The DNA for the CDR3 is TGTGCCAGCAAAATTGCTACCATCGATGAGCAGTTCTTC.

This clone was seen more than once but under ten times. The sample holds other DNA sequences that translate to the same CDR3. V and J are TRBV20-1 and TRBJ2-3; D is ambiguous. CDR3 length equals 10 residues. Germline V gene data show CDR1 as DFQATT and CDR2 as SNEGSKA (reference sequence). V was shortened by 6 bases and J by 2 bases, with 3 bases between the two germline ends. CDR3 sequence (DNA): TGCAGTGCCACCACAGATACGCAGTATTTT. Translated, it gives CSATTDTQYF.

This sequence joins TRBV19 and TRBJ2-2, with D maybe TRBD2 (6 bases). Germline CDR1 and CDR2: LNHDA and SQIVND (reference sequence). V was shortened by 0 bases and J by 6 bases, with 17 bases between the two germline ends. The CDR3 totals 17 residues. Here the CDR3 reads CASSIEAGRSMAGELFF. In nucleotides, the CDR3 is TGTGCCAGTAGTATAGAGGCGGGGAGATCTATGGCCGGGGAGCTGTTTTTT.

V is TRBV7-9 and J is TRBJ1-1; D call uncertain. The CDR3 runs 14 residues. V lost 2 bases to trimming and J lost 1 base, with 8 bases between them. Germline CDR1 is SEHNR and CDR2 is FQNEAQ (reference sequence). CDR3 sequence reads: CASSLTAANTEAFF. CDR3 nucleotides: TGTGCCAGCAGCTTAACGGCAGCGAACACTGAAGCTTTCTTT.